The 26 T cell receptor beta chains in this list originate from one sample, sequenced in a study of CD8 T cells in ankylosing spondylitis. TCRdb reprocessed the 5' RACE reads with MiXCR, giving one entry per CDR3 protein. The top ten hold around 2.6% of the sample, which has approximately 240,000 distinct CDR3 sequences, about 10% seen once. Sample: blood, either unsorted or a sorted T cell fraction (not recorded which). These receptors were taken from a male donor with ankylosing spondylitis or in good health (not recorded which).

This clonotype was counted ten times or more. V gene TRBV9 combines with J gene TRBJ2-3, with unresolved D. This CDR3 has 15 residues. The ends were cut back, 4 bases at V and 4 bases at J, with 16 bases in the middle. CDR1 is SGDLS, CDR2 YYNGEE, per germline. CDR3 nucleotide sequence: TGTGCCAGCAGCCCCCGGGCCTCAAGACCAGATACGCAGTATTTT. Translating gives CASSPRASRPDTQYF.

The CDR3 sequence: CASSQVQGSNYGYTF. CDR3 in DNA: TGTGCCAGCAGCCAAGTGCAAGGGAGCAACTATGGCTACACCTTC. The chain uses TRBV4-2 and TRBJ1-2, with D hard to call. The CDR3 spans 15 residues. V gave up 1 base and J gave up 2 bases, with 11 bases separating them. Germline V gene sequence: CDR1 LGHNA, CDR2 YNFKEQ.

In its sample, this clonotype was seen a few times. V and J are TRBV12-3 or TRBV12-4 and TRBJ2-1, with 7 bases lining up with TRBD1. The CDR3 contains 18 residues. Unmatched junction bases numbered 11, after V lost 1 base and J lost 2 bases. The CDR3 loop is CASSLEIGGGGAYNEQFF. The CDR3 coding sequence is TGTGCCAGCAGTTTAGAGATAGGGGGCGGAGGTGCCTACAATGAGCAGTTCTTC.

The chain recombines TRBV7-9 with TRBJ1-1, with a tentative D call TRBD1 (5 bases). Germline lookup yields CDR1 SEHNR and CDR2 FQNEAQ (reference sequence). The germline V and J ends were trimmed by 5 bases and 8 bases, with 15 bases remaining between them. This CDR3 region has 13 residues. CDR3 DNA sequence: TGTGCCAGCAGCATAACCTCAGACAGCGAAGCTTTCTTT. Translation: CASSITSDSEAFF. The complete variable domain, with remaining parts taken from reference TRBV7-9 and TRBJ1-1, reads DTGVSQNPRHKITKRGQNVTFRCDPISEHNRLYWYRQTLGQGPEFLTYFQNEAQLEKSRLLSDRFSAERPKGSFSTLEIQRTEQGDSAMYLCASSITSDSEAFFGQGTRLTVV.

This clonotype has just a few counts. The gene calls are TRBV7-2 and TRBJ2-7; D gene unclear. V was shortened by 11 bases and J by 3 bases, with 14 bases between the two germline ends. CDR3 length equals 12 residues. CDR1 SGHTA and CDR2 FQGNSA come from the germline V gene. CDR3 nucleotides: TGTGCCCAACAGAGTACCCACTACGAGCAGTACTTC. It translates to CAQQSTHYEQYF. Filled out from reference TRBV7-2 and TRBJ2-7, the complete variable domain reads GAGVSQSPSNKVTEKGKDVELRCDPISGHTALYWYRQSLGQGLEFLIYFQGNSAPDKSGLPSDRFSAERTGGSVSTLTIQRTQQEDSAVYLCAQQSTHYEQYFGPGTRLTVT.

About this clonotype itself: A much larger clone is a single base away; this may be a read error. The V call is TRBV5-4, the J call TRBJ1-2; D might be TRBD1 (6 bases). Looked up from germline, CDR1 is SGHNT and CDR2 is YYREEE (reference sequence). This CDR3 is 15 amino acids long. The CDR3 region is CASSSADRKLYAYTF. The CDR3 DNA follows: TGTGCCAGCAGCTCCGCGGACAGAAAACTCTATGCCTACACCTTC.

In this sample, this clonotype turned up a few times. The CDR3 spells CASSQDMASGGYNEQFF. The CDR3 bases are TGTGCCAGCAGCCAAGATATGGCTAGCGGGGGCTACAATGAGCAGTTCTTC. The chain joins TRBV4-2 to TRBJ2-1; 10 bases are shared with TRBD2. V shed 0 bases, J shed 3 bases, and the junction held 5 bases outside the gene matches. Germline V lookup: CDR1 LGHNA, CDR2 YNFKEQ. CDR3 length: 17 residues.

For this clonotype: One base away lies a much larger clone, so this may be a sequencing read error. The chain carries TRBV30 and TRBJ2-7, with D tentatively TRBD1 or TRBD2 (5 bases each). Germline V CDR1 and CDR2: GTSNPN, SVGIG (reference sequence). The V end was cut by 5 bases, the J end by 1 base, with 12 bases between. CDR3 size: 13 residues. The CDR3 DNA sequence: TGTGCCTGGGACCGGGACCCTTCCTACGAGCAGTACTTC. Residues: CAWDRDPSYEQYF.

This clonotype occurred many times. The genes are TRBV11-2 and TRBJ1-5; D possibly corresponds to TRBD1 (6 bases). The CDR3 has 15 residues. V lost 2 bases, J lost 5 bases, and 13 bases lay in between. CDR1 is SGHAT and CDR2 is FQNNGV in the germline V gene. CDR3 sequence: CASSLSGVYDQPQHF. The CDR3 DNA is TGTGCCAGCAGCTTATCAGGGGTTTACGATCAGCCCCAGCATTTT.

This clonotype was seen many times. The CDR3 is CASSSQERDTQYF. CDR3 nucleotides: TGTGCCAGCAGTTCCCAGGAAAGGGATACGCAGTATTTT. The gene calls are TRBV6-5 and TRBJ2-3; no reliable D call. Per germline, CDR1 MNHEY and CDR2 SVGAGI. The V and J ends lost 4 bases and 6 bases respectively, with 11 bases between them. The CDR3 is 13 residues long.

The sample holds many counts of this clonotype. The rearrangement links TRBV5-1 to TRBJ2-1, with 9 bases matching TRBD1. The V and J ends lost 5 bases and 0 bases, in that order; junction bases with no gene match: 6. Germline V lookup: CDR1 SGHRS, CDR2 YFSETQ. The CDR3 extends over 16 amino acids. The CDR3 DNA reads as TGCGCCAGCAGTATGACAGGGGGGGCCTCCTACAATGAGCAGTTCTTC. Translated, it gives CASSMTGGASYNEQFF. The entire variable domain, with the rest obtained from reference TRBV5-1 and TRBJ2-1, is as follows: KAGVTQTPRYLIKTRGQQVTLSCSPISGHRSVSWYQQTPGQGLQFLFEYFSETQRNKGNFPGRFSGRQFSNSRSEMNVSTLELGDSALYLCASSMTGGASYNEQFFGPGTRLTVL.

This clonotype has ten or more counts. The chain is built from TRBV12-3 or TRBV12-4 and TRBJ2-1; 11 nucleotides line up with TRBD2. The CDR3 runs to 16 residues. Trimming took 5 bases from V and 3 from J; bases not matched to a gene: 6. For the CDR3, the DNA is TGTGCCAGCAGTCCGACCGGGACTAGCGGCTACAATGAGCAGTTCTTC. It is translated as CASSPTGTSGYNEQFF.

This clonotype has at least ten counts. The chain couples TRBV6-5 to TRBJ2-7, with TRBD1 identical over 9 bases. Germline values: CDR1 MNHEY, CDR2 SVGAGI. After removal of 2 bases from V and 3 bases from J, the junction contained 11 bases not matched to a gene. The CDR3 covers 17 residues. This chain's CDR3 is CASSYRDRDGFIYEQYF. The CDR3 DNA reads as TGTGCCAGCAGTTACCGGGACAGGGACGGCTTTATCTACGAGCAGTACTTC.

This clonotype was counted many times. The CDR3 nucleotides read TGCAGTGCTAGAGGGGGGACAGGGGCCGGGAACACTGAAGCTTTCTTT. This encodes CSARGGTGAGNTEAFF. The chain combines TRBV20-1 with TRBJ1-1; 10 nucleotides agree with TRBD1. CDR1 is DFQATT, CDR2 SNEGSKA, per germline (reference sequence). The CDR3 covers 16 residues. Losses at the gene ends were 1 base for V and 1 base for J; bases not matched to a gene: 6.

The rearrangement links TRBV7-2 to TRBJ2-5, with 10 bases matching TRBD2. CDR3 length: 14 amino acids. The ends lost 6 bases at V and 3 bases at J; junction bases unmatched: 4. Per the germline V gene, CDR1 is SGHTA and CDR2 is FQGNSA. This CDR3 reads CASRWTSGEETQYF. Written as DNA, the CDR3 is TGTGCCAGCAGGTGGACTAGCGGAGAAGAGACCCAGTACTTC.

The sample holds many counts of this clonotype. This sequence joins TRBV7-6 and TRBJ2-1; D is unclear. V was shortened by 1 base and J by 2 bases, with 9 bases between the two germline ends. Per the germline V gene, CDR1 is SGHVS and CDR2 is FNYEAQ. The CDR3 is made up of 15 amino acids. The CDR3 region is CASSLVGLAYNEQFF. The CDR3 DNA follows: TGTGCCAGCAGCTTAGTAGGGCTAGCCTACAATGAGCAGTTCTTC.

This clonotype was seen ten or more times. A read error may account for a junction end that differs from germline. The CDR3 nucleotides are TGTGCCAGCAGCCAAGGGACAGGGGGCAACTACGGCTACACCTTC. Residues: CASSQGTGGNYGYTF. This rearrangement joins TRBV3-1 to TRBJ1-2; 11 bases match TRBD1. Germline V gene data show CDR1 as LGHDT and CDR2 as YNNKEL (reference sequence). The CDR3 consists of 15 residues. Looking up the rest from reference TRBV3-1 and TRBJ1-2 gives the full variable domain: DTAVSQTPKYLVTQMGNDKSIKCEQNLGHDTMYWYKQDSKKFLKIMFSYNNKELIINETVPNRFSPKSPDKAHLNLHINSLELGDSAVYFCASSQGTGGNYGYTFGSGTRLTVV.

V and J are TRBV3-1 and TRBJ2-1; D is possibly TRBD1 (5 bases). The CDR3 is 15 residues long. V lost 10 bases, J lost 15 bases, and 31 bases lay in between. The germline V gene has CDR1 LGHDT and CDR2 YNNKEL (reference sequence). CDR3: CATSQEVPWTHRRFF. In DNA, the CDR3 is TGTGCCACCTCCCAAGAAGTCCCGTGGACACACCGTCGGTTCTTC.

At least ten counts were recorded for this clonotype. In nucleotides, the CDR3 is TGTGCCAGCAGCTCGGGGGGGCAGTTGAACACCGGGGAGCTGTTTTTT. Protein product: CASSSGGQLNTGELFF. This chain links TRBV5-5 with TRBJ2-2; TRBD2 agrees at 8 bases. V gave up 3 bases and J gave up 1 base; unmatched junction bases: 5. CDR1 and CDR2 (germline): SGHKS, YYEKEE (reference sequence). The CDR3 is 16 residues long. The full variable domain, with the rest looked up from reference TRBV5-5 and TRBJ2-2, is DAGVTQSPTHLIKTRGQQVTLRCSPISGHKSVSWYQQVLGQGPQFIFQYYEKEERGRGNFPDRFSARQFPNYSSELNVNALLLGDSALYLCASSSGGQLNTGELFFGEGSRLTVL.

In this sample, this clonotype turned up many times. The chain is built from TRBV12-3 or TRBV12-4 and TRBJ2-7; no clear D. The CDR3 has 13 amino acids. Trimming took 2 bases from V and 7 from J, leaving 12 bases between them. CDR3 nucleotides: TGTGCCAGCAGTTTAATGGGGATGGGGGAGCAGTACTTC. Translation: CASSLMGMGEQYF.

This clonotype was detected many times. The chain carries TRBV20-1 and TRBJ1-2; possible D gene TRBD1, 5 bases. CDR3 length equals 12 residues. CDR1 is DFQATT, CDR2 SNEGSKA, per germline (reference sequence). The CDR3 is CTARGGIAGYTF. Here the CDR3 DNA reads TGCACCGCGCGGGGCGGTATAGCTGGCTACACCTTC.

This clonotype was counted only a few times. This CDR3 is CASSFLTSGVNEQYF. In DNA form, the CDR3 reads TGTGCCAGCAGCTTCTTAACTAGCGGGGTTAACGAGCAGTACTTC. This chain links TRBV11-2 with TRBJ2-7, with 10 positions matching TRBD2. Germline assignment: CDR1 SGHAT and CDR2 FQNNGV. The CDR3 has 15 amino acids. The J segment lost 5 bases and the V segment lost 3 bases, leaving 7 bases of the junction unmatched.

This clonotype was recorded a few times. This chain connects TRBV18 to TRBJ2-5; TRBD2 agrees at 10 bases. The CDR3 is 16 amino acids. The V segment lost 5 bases and the J segment 3 bases; nucleotides outside the gene matches: 9. Germline CDR1 reads KGHSH; CDR2 reads LQKENI. The CDR3 DNA follows: TGTGCCAGCTCAACCACTAGCGGGACTTTTAAAGAGACCCAGTACTTC. Translated, it gives CASSTTSGTFKETQYF.

This clonotype was seen ten or more times. The V and J genes are TRBV13 and TRBJ2-7; D ambiguous. The CDR3 is 13 residues long. CDR1 is PRHDT, CDR2 FYEKMQ, per germline (reference sequence). V was shortened by 1 base and J by 5 bases, with 9 bases between the two germline ends. CDR3 DNA: TGTGCCAGCAGCTTAGATAGGGCCAACGAGCAGTACTTC. It translates to CASSLDRANEQYF.

This clonotype was recorded many times. The chain carries TRBV30 and TRBJ2-2; TRBD2 might be the D (6 bases). The CDR3 loop spans 15 amino acids. The ends were cut back, 4 bases at V and 2 bases at J, with 14 bases in the middle. Germline V lookup: CDR1 GTSNPN, CDR2 SVGIG (reference sequence). This chain's CDR3 is CAWTAPGGNTGELFF. CDR3 DNA: TGTGCCTGGACAGCGCCCGGGGGAAACACCGGGGAGCTGTTTTTT. The whole variable domain, remainder taken from reference TRBV30 and TRBJ2-2, is SQTIHQWPATLVQPVGSPLSLECTVEGTSNPNLYWYRQAAGRGLQLLFYSVGIGQISSEVPQNLSASRPQDRQFILSSKKLLLSDSGFYLCAWTAPGGNTGELFFGEGSRLTVL.

This clonotype was seen at least ten times. V is TRBV12-3 or TRBV12-4 and J is TRBJ2-7, with D tentatively TRBD1 (6 bases). Trimming removed 6 bases from V and 2 bases from J, with 11 bases in between. The CDR3 is made up of 13 amino acids. For the CDR3, the DNA is TGTGCCAGCAGCCCTGACAGGACCTACGAGCAGTACTTC. It translates to CASSPDRTYEQYF.